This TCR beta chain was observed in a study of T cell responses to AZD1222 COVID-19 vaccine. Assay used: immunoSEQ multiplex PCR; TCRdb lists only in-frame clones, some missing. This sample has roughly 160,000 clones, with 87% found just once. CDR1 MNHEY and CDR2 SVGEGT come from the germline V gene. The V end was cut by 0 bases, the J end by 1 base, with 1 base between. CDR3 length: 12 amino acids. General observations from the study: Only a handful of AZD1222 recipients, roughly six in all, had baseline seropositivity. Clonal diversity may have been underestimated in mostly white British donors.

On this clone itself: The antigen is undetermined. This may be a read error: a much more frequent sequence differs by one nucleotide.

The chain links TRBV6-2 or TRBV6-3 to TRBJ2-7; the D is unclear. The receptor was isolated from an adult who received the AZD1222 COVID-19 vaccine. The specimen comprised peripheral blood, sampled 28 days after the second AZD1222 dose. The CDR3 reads CASSYSSYEQYF. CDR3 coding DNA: TGTGCCAGCAGTTACTCGTCCTACGAGCAGTACTTC.